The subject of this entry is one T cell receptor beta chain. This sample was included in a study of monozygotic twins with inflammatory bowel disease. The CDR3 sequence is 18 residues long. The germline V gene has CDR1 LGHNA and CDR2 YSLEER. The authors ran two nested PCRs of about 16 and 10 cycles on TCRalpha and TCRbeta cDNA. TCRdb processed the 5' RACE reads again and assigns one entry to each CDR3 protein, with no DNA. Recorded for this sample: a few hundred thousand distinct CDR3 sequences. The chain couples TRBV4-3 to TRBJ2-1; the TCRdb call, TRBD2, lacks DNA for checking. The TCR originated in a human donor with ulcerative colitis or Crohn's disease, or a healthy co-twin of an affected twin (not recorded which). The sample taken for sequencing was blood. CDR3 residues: CASSQDQRTYGPSPEQFF.